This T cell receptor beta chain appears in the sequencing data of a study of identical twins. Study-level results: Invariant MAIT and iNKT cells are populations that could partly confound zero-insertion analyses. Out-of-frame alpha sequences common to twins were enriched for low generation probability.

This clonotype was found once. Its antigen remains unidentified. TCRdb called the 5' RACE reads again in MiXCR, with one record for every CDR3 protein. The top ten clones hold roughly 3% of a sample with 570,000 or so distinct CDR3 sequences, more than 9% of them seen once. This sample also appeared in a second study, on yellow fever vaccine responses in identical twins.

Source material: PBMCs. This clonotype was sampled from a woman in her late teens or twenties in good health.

CDR3 residues: CASSDSSRTEAFF. DNA of the CDR3: TGCGCCAGCAGTGATTCATCCAGGACTGAAGCTTTCTTT. The V and J genes are TRBV10-1 and TRBJ1-1; D is uncertain. V was pared by 3 bases and J by 5 bases, with 10 bases between. The CDR3 extends over 13 amino acids. In germline, CDR1 is WNHNN, CDR2 SYGVQD (reference sequence).